The present entry profiles one T cell receptor (beta chain) with its context. The data belong to a study of blood T cell repertoires in COVID-19. Study summary: Specimens from acute and convalescent COVID-19 originated in the United States, Italy and Spain.

The germline V gene has CDR1 SEHNR and CDR2 FQNEAQ (reference sequence). The CDR3 loop spans 15 amino acids. The V end lost 8 bases, the J end lost 5 bases, and 19 bases lay between the germline ends. Sequencing used immunoSEQ multiplex PCR; TCRdb keeps in-frame clones, though not all of them. The sample consists of about 270,000 clones, about 82% of them appearing once. The receptor was isolated from a woman between 45 and 65 years old with active or convalescent COVID-19. The sequencing input was peripheral blood. The chain couples TRBV7-9 to TRBJ2-1; a weak D match, TRBD2 (6 bases). The DNA for the CDR3 is TGTGCCAGCCGGCTTTTAAGCGGGCCCCACAATGAGCAGTTCTTC. The encoded protein is CASRLLSGPHNEQFF.